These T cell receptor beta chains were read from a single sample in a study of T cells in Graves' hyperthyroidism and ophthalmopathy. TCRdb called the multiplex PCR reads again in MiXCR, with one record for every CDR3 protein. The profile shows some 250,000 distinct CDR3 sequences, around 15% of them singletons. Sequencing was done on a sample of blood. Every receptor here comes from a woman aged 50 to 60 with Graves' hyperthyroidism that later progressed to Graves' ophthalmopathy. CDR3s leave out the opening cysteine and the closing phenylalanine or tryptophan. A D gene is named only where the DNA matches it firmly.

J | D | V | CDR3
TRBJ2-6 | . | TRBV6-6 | ASSYSRAGILSGANVLT
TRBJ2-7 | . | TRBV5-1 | ASSLSASYEQY
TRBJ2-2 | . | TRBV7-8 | ASSLSSRWVGELF
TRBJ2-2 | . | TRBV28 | ASSSIFIDTGELF
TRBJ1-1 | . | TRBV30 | AWSEEKQVNTEAF
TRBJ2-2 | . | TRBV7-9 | ASSLRGGELF
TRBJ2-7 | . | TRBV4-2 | ASSQDFRGHLGEQY
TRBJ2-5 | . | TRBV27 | ASSPSRVFQETQY
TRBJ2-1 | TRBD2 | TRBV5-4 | ASSAGTSGRNDYNEQF
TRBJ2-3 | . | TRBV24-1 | ATSDAESHNPTDTQY
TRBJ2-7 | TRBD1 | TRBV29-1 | SVERGDRVYEQY
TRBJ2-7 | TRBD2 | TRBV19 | ASSIQPSGSLYHEQY
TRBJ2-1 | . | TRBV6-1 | ASSRAVDHYNEQF
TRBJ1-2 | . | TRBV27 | ASSLSAYGYT
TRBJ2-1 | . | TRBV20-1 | SATVAAYNEQF
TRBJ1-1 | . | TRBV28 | ASSFRYTEAF
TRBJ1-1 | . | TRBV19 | ASSIVPGNTEAF
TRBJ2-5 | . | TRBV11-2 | ASSLGVGETQY
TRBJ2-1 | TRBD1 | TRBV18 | ASSPTGGEQF
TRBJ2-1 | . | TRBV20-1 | SARDNRAHNEQF
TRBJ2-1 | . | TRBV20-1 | SAPDNNEQF
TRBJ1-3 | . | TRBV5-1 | ASSGGNSGNTIY
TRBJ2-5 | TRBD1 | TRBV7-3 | ASSFRRTGSGETQY
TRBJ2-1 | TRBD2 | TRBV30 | AWRARGLAVYNEQF
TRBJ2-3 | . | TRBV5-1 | ASSLGGFPDTQY
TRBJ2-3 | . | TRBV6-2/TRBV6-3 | ASSYSIDSRSSTDTQY
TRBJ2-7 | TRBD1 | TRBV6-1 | ASSEKDTGDEQY
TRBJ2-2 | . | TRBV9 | ASSVGEVGEYTGELF
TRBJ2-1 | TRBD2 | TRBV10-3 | AISVPPTSGISNEQF
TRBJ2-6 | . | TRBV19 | ASSTTDGGGKRVLT
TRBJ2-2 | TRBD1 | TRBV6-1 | ASSGQGRAGELF
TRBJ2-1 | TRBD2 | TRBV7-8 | ASSPTTSGRWDEQF
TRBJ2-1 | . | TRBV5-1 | ASSLGGMGGDEQF
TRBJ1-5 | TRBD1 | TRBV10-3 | ATQVTGGGNQPQH
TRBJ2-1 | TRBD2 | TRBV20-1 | SARSLADHNEQF
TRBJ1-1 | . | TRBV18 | ASSLYSGLDAWTEAF
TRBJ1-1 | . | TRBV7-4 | ASSFGGDTLNTEAF